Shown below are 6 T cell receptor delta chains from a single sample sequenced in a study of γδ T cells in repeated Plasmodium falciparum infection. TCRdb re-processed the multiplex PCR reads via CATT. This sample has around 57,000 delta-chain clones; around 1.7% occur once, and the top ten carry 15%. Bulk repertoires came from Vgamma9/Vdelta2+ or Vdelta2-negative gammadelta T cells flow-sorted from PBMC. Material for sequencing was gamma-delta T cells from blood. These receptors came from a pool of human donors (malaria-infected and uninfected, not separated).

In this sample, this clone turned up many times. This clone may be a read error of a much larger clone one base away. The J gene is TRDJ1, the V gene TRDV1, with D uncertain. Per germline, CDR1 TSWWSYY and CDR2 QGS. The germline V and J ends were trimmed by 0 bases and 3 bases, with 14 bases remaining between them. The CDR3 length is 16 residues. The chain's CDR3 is CALGELRTGTADKLIF. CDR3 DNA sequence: TGTGCTCTTGGGGAACTAAGGACCGGGACGGCCGATAAACTCATCTTT.

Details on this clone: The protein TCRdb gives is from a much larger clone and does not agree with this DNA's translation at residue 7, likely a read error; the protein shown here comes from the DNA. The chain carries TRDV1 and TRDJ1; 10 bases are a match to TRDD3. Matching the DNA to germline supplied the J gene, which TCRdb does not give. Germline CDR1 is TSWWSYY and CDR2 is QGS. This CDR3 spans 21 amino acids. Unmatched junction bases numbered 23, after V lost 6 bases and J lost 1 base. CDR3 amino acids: CALGPLRPSILLGDATDKLIF. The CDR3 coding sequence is TGTGCTCTTGGTCCCCTCCGACCCTCCATCCTACTGGGGGATGCCACCGATAAACTCATCTTT.

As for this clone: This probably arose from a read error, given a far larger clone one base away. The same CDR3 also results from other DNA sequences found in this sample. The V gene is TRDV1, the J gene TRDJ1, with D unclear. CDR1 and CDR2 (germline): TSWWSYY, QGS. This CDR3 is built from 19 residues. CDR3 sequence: CALGEGVPRGVVCTDKLIF. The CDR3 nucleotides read TGTGCTCTTGGGGAAGGGGTCCCACGCGGTGTTGTATGTACCGACAAACTCATCTTT.

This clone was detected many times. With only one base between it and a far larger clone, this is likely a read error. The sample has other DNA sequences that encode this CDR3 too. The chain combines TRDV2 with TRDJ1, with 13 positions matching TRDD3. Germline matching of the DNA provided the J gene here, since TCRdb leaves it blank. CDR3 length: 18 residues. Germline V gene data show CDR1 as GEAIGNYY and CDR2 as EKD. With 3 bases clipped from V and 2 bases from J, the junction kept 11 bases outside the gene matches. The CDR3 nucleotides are TGTGCCTGTGACCCGTACTGGGGGATACGCGGGGGGACCGATAAACTCATCTTT. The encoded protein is CACDPYWGIRGGTDKLIF.

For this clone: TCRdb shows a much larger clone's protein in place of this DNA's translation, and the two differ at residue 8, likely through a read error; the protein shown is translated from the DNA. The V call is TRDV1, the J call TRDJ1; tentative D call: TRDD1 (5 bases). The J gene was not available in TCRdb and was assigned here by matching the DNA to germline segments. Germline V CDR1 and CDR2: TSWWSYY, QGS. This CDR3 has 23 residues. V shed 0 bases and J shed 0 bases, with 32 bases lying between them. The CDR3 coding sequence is TGTGCTCTTGGGGAACTAATAGCAAAGTTTAGTTCCCCCGAGGGGCCATACACCGATAAACTCATCTTT. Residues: CALGELIAKFSSPEGPYTDKLIF.

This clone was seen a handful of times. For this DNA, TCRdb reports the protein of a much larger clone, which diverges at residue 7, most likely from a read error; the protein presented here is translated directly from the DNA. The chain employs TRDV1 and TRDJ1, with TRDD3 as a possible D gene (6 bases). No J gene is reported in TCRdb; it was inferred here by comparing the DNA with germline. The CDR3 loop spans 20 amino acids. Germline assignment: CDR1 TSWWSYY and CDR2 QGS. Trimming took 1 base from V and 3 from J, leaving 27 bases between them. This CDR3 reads CALGEPVNVLHILGPDKLIF. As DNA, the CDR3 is TGTGCTCTTGGGGAACCAGTTAACGTCCTCCACATACTGGGTCCCGATAAACTCATCTTT.